The 12 T cell receptor beta chains presented below share a single source sample, sequenced in a study of T cell repertoires in cytomegalovirus infection. TCRdb called the reads again in MiXCR, with one record for every CDR3 protein. The repertoire holds hundreds of thousands of distinct CDR3 sequences, with roughly 26% as singletons. Material: CD8+ T cells from PBMCs. These receptors all stem from a human donor in good health (CMV status not recorded). Some clones in this sample may be carry-over from other donors' samples.

The chain uses TRBV20-1 and TRBJ1-1; D uncertain. Trimming cost V 0 bases and J 0 bases, with 11 bases left between them. This CDR3 has 15 amino acids. From germline, CDR1 is DFQATT and CDR2 SNEGSKA (reference sequence). CDR3 amino acids: CSARDHQFMNTEAFF. CDR3 nucleotides: TGCAGTGCTAGAGATCATCAGTTCATGAACACTGAAGCTTTCTTT.

A note on this clonotype: One end of the junction is discordant with germline, which a read error may explain. This chain links TRBV6-6 with TRBJ1-2; no definite D call. Looked up from germline, CDR1 is MNHNY and CDR2 is SVGAGI (reference sequence). The CDR3 consists of 11 residues. Written as DNA, the CDR3 is TGTGCCAACAGTCTCCTTGAGGGCTACACCTTC. Encoded protein: CANSLLEGYTF.

The rearrangement joins TRBV25-1 to TRBJ1-1, with TRBD1 matching over 7 bases. CDR1 is MGHDK and CDR2 is SYGVNS in the germline V gene. V lost 1 base to trimming and J lost 4 bases; unmatched junction nucleotides: 6. This CDR3 is 15 amino acids long. CDR3 sequence reads: CASSEFPQGPTEAFF. Here the CDR3 DNA reads TGTGCCAGCAGTGAATTTCCACAGGGGCCCACTGAAGCTTTCTTT.

This clonotype was recorded a few times. This chain uses TRBV20-1 with TRBJ1-3, with no clear D. The V end was cut by 6 bases, the J end by 0 bases, with 15 bases between. From germline, CDR1 is DFQATT and CDR2 SNEGSKA (reference sequence). The CDR3 loop spans 15 amino acids. The CDR3 DNA sequence: TGCAGTGCAGAGGGTCCGGGATACTCTGGAAACACCATATATTTT. Translated: CSAEGPGYSGNTIYF.

This clonotype has more than one count but fewer than ten. The chain couples TRBV6-1 to TRBJ1-6, with a possible D match to TRBD1 (6 bases). The V gene's germline CDR1 is MNHNS and CDR2 SASEGT. The V end was cut by 5 bases, the J end by 9 bases, with 14 bases between. This CDR3 has 14 residues. The DNA of the CDR3 is TGTGCCAGCAGTCAGGGGACAAGTCCTTCACCCCTCCACTTT. Protein sequence: CASSQGTSPSPLHF.

V and J are TRBV5-1 and TRBJ1-5; maybe TRBD1 (6 bases). CDR1 is SGHRS, CDR2 YFSETQ, per germline. This CDR3 has 15 residues. Trimming left V 0 bases short and J 3 bases short, with 10 bases between. The CDR3 is CASSLGRGDNQPQHF. The CDR3 bases are TGCGCCAGCAGCTTGGGCAGGGGCGACAATCAGCCCCAGCATTTT.

This clonotype was recorded many times. This chain joins TRBV7-8 and TRBJ2-7, with D perhaps matching TRBD1 (6 bases). The CDR3 extends over 15 amino acids. V was clipped by 0 bases and J by 2 bases, with 11 bases between them. The germline CDR1 and CDR2 sequences are SGHVS and FQNEAQ. The CDR3 DNA is TGTGCCAGCAGCTTAGCTGGACAGAGCACCTACGAGCAGTACGTC. Translating it yields CASSLAGQSTYEQYV.

This chain uses TRBV7-9 with TRBJ2-1; D possibly uses TRBD1 or TRBD2 (6 bases each). Per germline, CDR1 SEHNR and CDR2 FQNEAQ (reference sequence). The CDR3 runs to 15 residues. The V gene lost 6 bases and the J gene lost 0 bases, with 12 bases spanning the gap. CDR3 sequence (DNA): TGTGCCAGCAGACCGGGGGCTGGCTCCTACAATGAGCAGTTCTTC. This sequence encodes CASRPGAGSYNEQFF.

The chain has TRBV6-2 or TRBV6-3 and TRBJ1-2; no clear D. This CDR3 comprises 14 residues. Per germline, CDR1 MNHEY and CDR2 SVGEGT. The ends were cut back, 6 bases at V and 7 bases at J, with 18 bases in the middle. CDR3 in amino acids: CASSGIRQVIGYTF. CDR3 DNA sequence: TGTGCCAGCAGCGGAATAAGGCAAGTTATTGGCTACACCTTC.

This clonotype has just a few counts. The chain employs TRBV29-1 and TRBJ2-7; D tentatively fits TRBD1 or TRBD2 (5 bases each). This CDR3 has 15 amino acids. Trimming took 4 bases from V and 2 from J, leaving 18 bases between them. Germline V lookup: CDR1 SQVTM, CDR2 ANQGSEA. The CDR3 loop reads CSVARAGYLAYEQYF. The CDR3 nucleotides are TGCAGCGTTGCCAGGGCGGGCTATCTCGCCTACGAGCAGTACTTC.

The chain links TRBV6-2 or TRBV6-3 to TRBJ2-5, with 8 positions matching TRBD2. CDR1 is MNHEY and CDR2 is SVGEGT in the germline V gene. CDR3 length: 15 residues. After removal of 4 bases from V and 4 bases from J, the junction contained 8 bases not matched to a gene. Written as DNA, the CDR3 is TGTGCCAGCAGTTCCGGGACTAGTGTGGTAGAGACCCAGTACTTC. This codes for CASSSGTSVVETQYF.

This chain connects TRBV10-2 to TRBJ1-6; possible D gene TRBD1, 5 bases. In germline, CDR1 is WSHSY, CDR2 SAAADI. CDR3 length: 17 amino acids. Deletions cut 0 bases from V and 9 bases from J, with 18 bases between. The CDR3 DNA sequence: TGCGCCAGCAGTGAGTCGGGCGACGGGGCAGTAGGTTCACCCCTCCACTTT. This codes for CASSESGDGAVGSPLHF.